This T cell receptor (beta chain) was sequenced for a study of PD-1 blockade in classical Hodgkin lymphoma (dated by TCRdb to about 2020). A note on the overall study: Nivolumab dosing was 3 mg/kg intravenously every 2 weeks, continuing until either disease progression or unacceptable toxicity. A peripheral blood immune signature of response to PD-1 blockade in classical Hodgkin lymphoma was defined using TCR beta sequencing and CyTOF. Results and caveats for the whole study, not just this receptor: A significant rise by C4D1 was seen in CD4+ but not CD8+ TCR diversity (p=0.0027 vs p=0.16), with the rise being most apparent in complete responders (p=0.02). The study was limited to a single clinical trial cohort, and causes of repertoire differences, possibly disease activity or prior therapy, remained undefined. Baseline TCR diversity was reported to be lower in newly diagnosed patients than in healthy donors, and even lower in relapsed/refractory patients. Diversity was lower in patients who began nivolumab less than 1 year after ASCT, so these patients were left out of later analyses to avoid confounding by immune reconstitution. Trial patients achieving complete response had baseline diversity similar to newly diagnosed patients, whereas partial responders and progressors had significantly lower diversity.

In regard to this clone: Which antigen it targets is not known. The sample holds no much larger clone one base away, and base qualities are not on file.

The CDR3 runs 14 residues from the cysteine to the phenylalanine. Left in the record is the CDR3 DNA by itself, 42 bases read in frame from the first base. The germline V gene encodes CDR1 SGHTS and CDR2 YDEGEE. V and J lose 0 bases and 5 bases, and a span of 11 bases separates them. The time point label, read with the paper, signifies: cycle 1 day 1 (C1D1), immediately before nivolumab initiation. Every trial patient had relapsed following autologous stem cell transplantation, and prior brentuximab vedotin exposure was what differed among cohorts A, B and C. A total of more than 55 patients with relapsed/refractory classical Hodgkin lymphoma made up the trial cohort, and each patient's best overall response was complete response, partial response or progressive disease. In the multi-cohort phase II CheckMate 205 trial, trial patients received single-agent nivolumab. Best overall response was determined by an independent review committee according to the 2007 International Working Group response criteria. Trial PBMCs were collected immediately before nivolumab initiation (C1D1) and during therapy at cycle 2 day 1 and cycle 4 day 1. Peripheral blood was collected in 8 mL Vacutainer Cell Preparation Tubes, from which PBMCs were isolated by centrifugation and then cryopreserved.

The Qiagen DNeasy kit was used to extract genomic DNA both from unsorted PBMCs and from the negatively selected CD4+ and CD8+ fractions. Amplification of TCR beta CDR3 regions was done by immunoSEQ multiplex PCR with primers that anneal to V and J segments. A synthetic immune receptor repertoire was used to minimize amplification bias, and any residual bias was removed computationally once sequencing was done. The study's processing was this. Custom Python scripts were used to quantify repertoire diversity as the Shannon entropy index. Unsorted, CD4+ and CD8+ repertoires were examined separately, except in combined analyses, for which CD4+ and CD8+ sequences were merged in silico. Clonal expansion was defined as at least a 2-fold frequency increase after treatment relative to C1D1, with a pseudocount of 0.5 for undetected baseline clones. Singleton clones were defined as clones with 0 or 1 copy at C1D1, and non-singleton clones were defined as clones with 2 or more copies. Clones expanded in unsorted samples were labelled as CD4+, CD8+ or unknown by matching protein sequences in sorted samples from the same patient. Wilcoxon tests on paired samples were used to test changes in diversity from C1D1 to C4D1. The table comes from immuneACCESS by way of TCRdb, which keeps in-frame sequences with V and J called. Part of the clones is missing from these tables; in studies checked, under half for an unresolved V gene and the rest for unknown reasons. That table supplies the V and J calls and clone size; D and trimming were determined from the DNA. This sample gives approximately 84,000 clones in total; under 90% of them show up just once. The top ten clonotypes cover roughly 21% of the sample.

Material: peripheral blood mononuclear cells (PBMCs), obtained at baseline. Recombination connected TRBV5-8 to TRBJ1-1; 6 matching bases give a weak D call of TRBD1. This sequence was found in a human donor with classical Hodgkin lymphoma. The sequenced DNA: TGTGCCAGCAGCTTGGCAGGGGCGGGAACTGAAGCTTTCTTT. Translated, it gives CASSLAGAGTEAFF.